The text below deals with one TCR beta chain. The antigen it recognizes is unknown. At one end, the junction sequence differs from germline, possibly due to a read error. In the germline V gene, CDR1 corresponds to SGHDT and CDR2 to YYEEEE. Measured from the cysteine to the phenylalanine, the CDR3 is 15 residues long. The retained sequence is limited to the CDR3, 45 bases, with the frame set at the first base. The trial excluded patients who had a history of autoimmune disease or who were on systemic immunosuppression. In every dose cohort, peripheral blood was drawn for TCR sequencing at baseline, cycle 4 day 1, and cycle 7 day 1. Samples came from an open-label, multicenter, first-in-human phase I dose-escalation trial of ivuxolimab. Adults with locally advanced or metastatic melanoma, renal cell carcinoma, hepatocellular carcinoma or head and neck squamous cell carcinoma were enrolled in the trial. Before TCR sequencing, CD4+ T cells and CD8+ T cells were sorted from peripheral blood as separate populations.

Genomic DNA was isolated from the sorted cells so that the TCRbeta CDR3 region could be sequenced. The immunoSEQ Assay was used to sequence the TCRbeta CDR3 regions. Entries here come from immuneACCESS through TCRdb and include only in-frame sequences with V and J called. Some clones fail to appear in such tables; in the studies checked, an unresolved V gene covers under half of the shortfall, and the cause of the remainder is unknown. The sample table records 35,000 to 45,000 clones; approximately 88% of these occur just once. The ten biggest clones cover around 18% of the sample. This sample was taken from a study of OX40 agonist ivuxolimab in advanced cancers. Regarding the research as a whole: The costimulatory receptor OX40 (CD134) was targeted by ivuxolimab, a fully human IgG2 agonistic monoclonal antibody. Intravenous ivuxolimab was administered to patients every 2 weeks at six dose levels: 0.01, 0.1, 0.3, 1.5, 3 and 10 mg/kg. Among the 52 dose-escalation patients, roughly 20 had hepatocellular carcinoma, approximately 15 melanoma, 9 renal cell carcinoma and 9 head and neck cancer. In the dose-escalation cohort, about four fifths of patients were male, and the mean age was roughly 56 years with a range of roughly 20 to 80. Prior anti-PD-1, anti-PD-L1 or anti-CTLA-4 therapy was permitted, and about two fifths of dose-escalation patients had received checkpoint inhibitors. Three dose-escalation patients achieved partial responses, one with hepatocellular carcinoma and two with cutaneous melanoma. The point of sequencing TCRbeta in the periphery was to test whether ivuxolimab changed TCR sequence diversity and drove clonal T-cell expansion. The paper covers the monotherapy dose-escalation part of the phase I ivuxolimab trial, which included N ≈ 50 patients. Findings and caveats that apply to the study as a whole: After ivuxolimab, CD8+ T cells had more expanded clones than CD4+ T cells on average. At doses of 0.1 to 3.0 mg/kg, clonal expansion of both CD4+ and CD8+ T cells in blood was seen between baseline and week 6. Low levels of normalized T-cell clonal expansion were also seen in some patients who did not respond. Antigen specificity was not determined for the clonally expanded peripheral T cells. In the 0.1-3.0 mg/kg groups, partial responders were among the patients with the lowest normalized peripheral clonal expansion, particularly in CD8+ T cells.

Specimen: CD4+ or CD8+ T cells sorted from blood, collected in a trial of the OX40 agonist ivuxolimab. Recombination connected TRBV5-6 to TRBJ2-7; the D region may be TRBD1 or TRBD2, each matching 5 bases equally. The TCR sequence derives from an adult with an advanced solid tumor such as melanoma, head and neck, liver or kidney cancer. The CDR3 in this case is CTSRLSGTVPYEQYF. The nucleotide sequence is TGTACCAGCAGACTCTCCGGGACGGTCCCCTACGAGCAGTACTTC.